This record concerns one T cell receptor (beta chain) sequence. TCRdb keeps only in-frame clones here, not all; method: immunoSEQ multiplex PCR. Seen here are some 15,000 clones, approximately 80% observed once, and the top ten hold 4.2%. This sample is drawn from a study of immune evolution from preneoplasia to lung adenocarcinoma. Germline CDR1 reads SEHNR; CDR2 reads FQNEAQ (reference sequence). Trimming shortened V by 2 bases and J by 6 bases, and 12 bases separated the two germline ends. This CDR3 contains 14 residues. This clonotype was sampled from a person aged 65-85 years with lung adenocarcinoma. Sequences were obtained from FFPE minimally invasive lung adenocarcinoma tissue. V gene TRBV7-9 combines with J gene TRBJ2-3; a possible D gene is TRBD2 (6 bases). The CDR3 here is CASSLLREADTQYF. The CDR3, as DNA: TGTGCCAGCAGCTTATTAAGGGAGGCGGATACGCAGTATTTT.